One and the same sample provided the 3 T cell receptor beta chains below, sequenced in a study of follicular helper T cells after annual influenza vaccination. Profiling relied on immunoSEQ multiplex PCR, and the TCRdb table lists in-frame clones only, not all of them. The sample contains some 8,300 clones, around four fifths of which appear only once. Time point given: 2014-2015 season, pre-vaccination. The specimen was CXCR5+ CD38- circulating T follicular helper cells from blood, collected on the day of influenza vaccination. The sample's subset: circulating Tfh, non-naive CD4+CXCR5+PD-1+ (ICOS+CD38+ or ICOS-CD38-). All receptors come from an adult who received the influenza vaccine.

This chain connects TRBV2 to TRBJ2-5, with TRBD2 matching over 7 bases. The CDR3 runs to 15 residues. The germline V gene encodes CDR1 SNHLY and CDR2 FYNNEI. V lost 5 bases to trimming and J lost 5 bases; unmatched junction nucleotides: 11. For the CDR3, the DNA is TGTGCCAGCAGTAGGGACGTCGGGGGAGGGGAGACCCAGTACTTC. Amino acids: CASSRDVGGGETQYF.

There are a few counts of this clone. This chain connects TRBV5-4 to TRBJ1-3; D not resolved. The V end was cut by 1 base, the J end by 1 base, with 3 bases between. The CDR3 covers 13 residues. Germline assignment: CDR1 SGHNT and CDR2 YYREEE (reference sequence). The CDR3 DNA reads as TGTGCCAGCAGCTTGTATTCTGGAAACACCATATATTTT. This encodes CASSLYSGNTIYF.

The chain is built from TRBV18 and TRBJ2-5; D unclear. The germline V and J ends were trimmed by 0 bases and 5 bases, with 10 bases remaining between them. The CDR3 covers 14 residues. The germline V gene encodes CDR1 KGHSH and CDR2 LQKENI. The CDR3 DNA reads TGTGCCAGCTCACCACCATCCGATCGGGAGACCCAGTACTTC. It encodes CASSPPSDRETQYF.